Only one count was recorded for the clone carrying this TCR beta chain. CDR1 and CDR2 (germline): LNHNV, YYDKDF (reference sequence). The CDR3 consists of 16 residues. With V trimmed by 3 bases and J by 1 base, 8 bases remained unmatched. The sample belongs to a study of blood T cell repertoires in COVID-19. Across the whole study: COVID-19 samples from acute and convalescent phases originated in the United States, Italy and Spain. The analysed material was cDNA or gDNA that came from T cells, B-cell-depleted T cells, or PBMCs.

Authors' methods: It was from reference gene primer amplification that nucleated cell counts were estimated. The method was immunoSEQ multiplex PCR; TCRdb's version includes in-frame clones alone and lacks a portion of them. Clone size and the V and J calls come from that table; the DNA yielded D and trimming. The data show 200,000 to 250,000 clones, less than 90% seen once. Sequenced sample: peripheral blood. The TCR sequence derives from a woman aged 55 to 70 who had recovered from COVID-19. This rearrangement joins TRBV15 to TRBJ2-5; 7 nucleotides line up with TRBD2. The CDR3 coding sequence is TGTGCCACCAGCAGCCCTGGGGGGGGTATCCAAGAGACCCAGTACTTC. As protein: CATSSPGGGIQETQYF.